The 14 T cell receptor beta chains below were found in one sample sequenced in a study of regulatory T cells in long-lasting Graves disease. CDR3-region Arm-PCR and iRepertoire HTBI primers produced the TCR beta libraries. TCRdb passed the multiplex PCR reads through MiXCR, listing each CDR3 protein once. The sample yields about 440,000 distinct CDR3 sequences, roughly 15% seen once. Documented time point: newly diagnosed GD, antithyroid drugs for less than 3 months. Preparation of the TCR library used RNA extracted from PBMCs. The data were also submitted as part of a second study, on T cells in Graves' hyperthyroidism and ophthalmopathy.

This sample comprised peripheral blood mononuclear cells (PBMCs), obtained at new diagnosis, from a patient treated with antithyroid drugs. Source of these receptors: a woman aged 25 to 39 with Graves disease.

This clonotype was counted many times. This rearrangement joins TRBV5-1 to TRBJ2-5, with D perhaps matching TRBD2 (6 bases). Trimming removed 0 bases at V and 3 bases at J, with 12 bases between. Germline CDR1 is SGHRS and CDR2 is YFSETQ. This CDR3 is 15 amino acids long. The CDR3: CASSLASETKETQYF. The CDR3, as DNA: TGCGCCAGCAGCTTGGCTAGCGAGACGAAAGAGACCCAGTACTTC.

The CDR3 here is CSGGADSREQYF. CDR3 DNA: TGCAGTGGAGGGGCGGACAGTCGCGAGCAGTACTTC. J is TRBJ2-7 and V is TRBV20-1; D may be TRBD1 (6 bases). V was clipped by 7 bases and J by 6 bases, with 16 bases between them. Looked up from germline, CDR1 is DFQATT and CDR2 is SNEGSKA (reference sequence). This CDR3 comprises 12 residues.

At least ten counts were recorded for this clonotype. J is TRBJ1-5 and V is TRBV6-1; D unclear. From germline, CDR1 is MNHNS and CDR2 SASEGT. There are 15 residues in the CDR3. Trimming took 0 bases from V and 2 from J, leaving 8 bases between them. CDR3 nucleotides: TGTGCCAGCAGTGAAGCGAGGGCTGGCAATCAGCCCCAGCATTTT. Protein product: CASSEARAGNQPQHF.

In this sample, this clonotype turned up many times. This chain links TRBV7-8 with TRBJ2-1; 11 nucleotides match TRBD2. The CDR3 extends over 18 amino acids. Germline lookup yields CDR1 SGHVS and CDR2 FQNEAQ. Trimming cost V 1 base and J 3 bases; bases outside gene matches: 8. The CDR3, as DNA: TGTGCCAGCAGCTTAGAGCCCCGCGGGACTAGCGGCTACAATGAGCAGTTCTTC. Encoded protein: CASSLEPRGTSGYNEQFF.

This clonotype was seen many times. The rearrangement links TRBV20-1 to TRBJ2-3; D not resolved. The CDR3 spans 13 residues. Trimming cost V 3 bases and J 6 bases, with 13 bases left between them. Germline V gene lookup returns CDR1 DFQATT and CDR2 SNEGSKA (reference sequence). The CDR3 region has the DNA TGCAGTGCTAGCGATGGCGTAGGTGATACGCAGTATTTT. Protein product: CSASDGVGDTQYF.

This chain's CDR3 is CASSQDYGEQYF. The CDR3 DNA reads as TGTGCCAGCAGCCAAGATTACGGGGAGCAGTACTTC. This chain joins TRBV3-1 and TRBJ2-7, with D unclear. Trimming pared 0 bases from V and 7 bases from J, leaving 7 bases between. CDR1 is LGHDT, CDR2 YNNKEL, per germline (reference sequence). This CDR3 is built from 12 residues.

This clonotype occurred many times. The V and J genes are TRBV5-1 and TRBJ2-3, with D tentatively TRBD2 (6 bases). The CDR3 length is 15 residues. The ends were cut back, 0 bases at V and 7 bases at J, with 15 bases in the middle. Germline values: CDR1 SGHRS, CDR2 YFSETQ. For the CDR3, the DNA is TGCGCCAGCAGCTTGGCTGGCGGGGAGAGGAATACGCAGTATTTT. Amino acid sequence: CASSLAGGERNTQYF.

There are many counts of this clonotype. The rearrangement links TRBV6-1 to TRBJ2-1; TRBD1 agrees at 8 bases. This CDR3 region has 15 residues. The trim removed 10 bases at V and 0 bases at J, leaving 8 bases unmatched. CDR1 and CDR2 from the germline V gene are MNHNS and SASEGT. The CDR3 DNA reads as TGTGCCAACGGGACAGGACAACGCTCCTACAATGAGCAGTTCTTC. Translated: CANGTGQRSYNEQFF.

The rearrangement links TRBV7-2 to TRBJ2-2; D is perhaps TRBD2 (5 bases). This CDR3 is 14 amino acids long. Germline values: CDR1 SGHTA, CDR2 FQGNSA. V was shortened by 4 bases and J by 1 base, with 7 bases between the two germline ends. In nucleotides, the CDR3 is TGTGCCAGCAGCTCACTAGGGAACACCGGGGAGCTGTTTTTT. Protein product: CASSSLGNTGELFF. The full variable domain, with the rest looked up from reference TRBV7-2 and TRBJ2-2, is GAGVSQSPSNKVTEKGKDVELRCDPISGHTALYWYRQSLGQGLEFLIYFQGNSAPDKSGLPSDRFSAERTGGSVSTLTIQRTQQEDSAVYLCASSSLGNTGELFFGEGSRLTVL.

The chain recombines TRBV6-2 or TRBV6-3 with TRBJ2-3; D is unclear. The germline gives CDR1 MNHEY, CDR2 SVGEGT. This CDR3 is built from 11 residues. V lost 7 bases, J lost 4 bases, and 6 bases lay in between. CDR3 region: CASTLADTQYF. Here the CDR3 DNA reads TGTGCCAGCACCCTTGCAGATACGCAGTATTTT.

This clonotype was recorded once. The chain combines TRBV12-3 or TRBV12-4 with TRBJ2-3; D uncertain. The CDR3 length is 16 residues. Trimming removed 6 bases at V and 3 bases at J, with 19 bases between. The DNA for the CDR3 is TGTGCCAGCAGGCCTTCGTCGGGTGTTAGGACAGATACGCAGTATTTT. Translation: CASRPSSGVRTDTQYF.

This clonotype was seen at least ten times. The chain recombines TRBV20-1 with TRBJ2-1; D call uncertain. Germline assignment: CDR1 DFQATT and CDR2 SNEGSKA (reference sequence). There are 16 residues in the CDR3. V was cut by 2 bases and J by 0 bases, with 14 bases left in between. In DNA form, the CDR3 reads TGCAGTGCTAGACCCCGGCGCCTACTCTCCTACAATGAGCAGTTCTTC. Translated: CSARPRRLLSYNEQFF.

The sample holds many counts of this clonotype. The chain combines TRBV10-3 with TRBJ1-4; D is undetermined. V lost 0 bases and J 0 bases, leaving 8 bases between the germline ends. The CDR3 length is 16 residues. Germline V gene data show CDR1 as ENHRY and CDR2 as SYGVKD. The CDR3 spells CAISESTAATNEKLFF. CDR3 coding DNA: TGTGCCATCAGTGAGTCGACCGCCGCAACTAATGAAAAACTGTTTTTT.

This clonotype was recorded many times. The CDR3 sequence is CASSPQRGTGYNEQFF. CDR3 DNA sequence: TGTGCCAGCAGTCCACAAAGGGGGACGGGCTACAATGAGCAGTTCTTC. This rearrangement joins TRBV28 to TRBJ2-1, with a tentative D call TRBD1 (6 bases). V was clipped by 5 bases and J by 3 bases, with 17 bases between them. The CDR3 runs to 16 residues. Germline CDR1 is MDHEN and CDR2 is SYDVKM.